Presented here are 25 T cell receptor beta chains from one specimen sequenced in a study of blood T cells in healthy people across ages. Together with a sample-barcoded 5' primer, a J-beta primer mix was included in a second PCR lasting about 7 to 11 cycles. TCRdb recomputed calls from the 5' RACE reads with MiXCR, one row per CDR3 protein. The sample lists approximately 810,000 distinct CDR3 sequences; roughly 40% were seen once. The sample was blood. The receptor set was obtained from a man in his late teens or twenties in good health.

This clonotype was counted many times. V gene TRBV7-2 combines with J gene TRBJ2-7; D unresolved. Germline values: CDR1 SGHTA, CDR2 FQGNSA. The CDR3 runs to 11 residues. Deletions cut 5 bases from V and 5 bases from J, with 7 bases between. CDR3 in DNA: TGTGCCAGCAGCCAATCCAACGAGCAGTACTTC. This encodes CASSQSNEQYF.

This clonotype was detected ten times or more. The rearrangement joins TRBV10-3 to TRBJ1-1, with D hard to call. Germline values: CDR1 ENHRY, CDR2 SYGVKD. The CDR3 has 14 amino acids. The V end was cut by 2 bases, the J end by 1 base, with 8 bases between. CDR3 sequence (DNA): TGTGCCATCAGTGAGCCGGGCAGGAACACTGAAGCTTTCTTT. Protein product: CAISEPGRNTEAFF.

The chain couples TRBV20-1 to TRBJ2-5; 10 bases map to TRBD1. The DNA end lines up better with TRBJ2-7; the J call may be wrong. This CDR3 is 14 amino acids long. Germline values: CDR1 DFQATT, CDR2 SNEGSKA (reference sequence). The CDR3: CSARRTGGVYEQYF. The CDR3 DNA follows: TGCAGTGCTAGGCGGACAGGGGGGGTCTACGAGCAGTACTTC.

Comment on this clonotype: At one end the junction does not follow the germline gene, possibly because of a read error. The chain employs TRBV5-1 and TRBJ2-3; D gene unclear. The CDR3 is 12 amino acids. The germline gives CDR1 SGHRS, CDR2 YFSETQ. The DNA for the CDR3 is TGCCCCAGCAGCGCTAGCACAGATACGCAGTATTTT. Encoded protein: CPSSASTDTQYF.

This clonotype was counted a few times. The chain uses TRBV6-5 and TRBJ1-4; TRBD1 matches 9 bases. Germline-derived CDR1 and CDR2 are MNHEY and SVGAGI. The CDR3 totals 15 residues. V shed 6 bases and J 3 bases; nucleotides not matched to a gene: 5. The CDR3 spells CASRKQGAPNEKLFF. CDR3 in DNA: TGTGCCAGCAGAAAACAGGGGGCACCTAATGAAAAACTGTTTTTT.

This chain connects TRBV29-1 to TRBJ1-1; D not certain. The CDR3 contains 14 residues. V lost 4 bases and J lost 2, with 14 bases in between. The germline CDR1 and CDR2 sequences are SQVTM and ANQGSEA. The CDR3 loop is CSVGIGQANTEAFF. CDR3 nucleotides: TGCAGCGTTGGGATCGGGCAGGCCAACACTGAAGCTTTCTTT.

This clonotype was seen a few times. The chain couples TRBV27 to TRBJ2-3; 9 bases are shared with TRBD1. The germline CDR1 and CDR2 sequences are MNHEY and SMNVEV (reference sequence). With 6 bases clipped from V and 2 bases from J, the junction kept 9 bases outside the gene matches. This CDR3 has 16 amino acids. The CDR3 region is CASRPGTGSSTDTQYF. The CDR3 region has the DNA TGTGCCAGCAGGCCCGGGACAGGGTCTTCCACAGATACGCAGTATTTT.

This clonotype has at least ten counts. This chain joins TRBV28 and TRBJ2-7; D possibly corresponds to TRBD2 (5 bases). The CDR3 spans 15 residues. The germline V gene encodes CDR1 MDHEN and CDR2 SYDVKM. Between the trimmed V and J ends, which lost 5 bases and 3 bases, there was a span of 17 bases. The CDR3 sequence is CASSPPGKEIYEQYF. The CDR3 DNA reads TGTGCCAGCAGTCCTCCGGGAAAGGAAATCTACGAGCAGTACTTC.

This clonotype was observed a handful of times. The rearrangement links TRBV4-1 to TRBJ1-1; D might be TRBD1 (5 bases). CDR1 is MGHRA, CDR2 YSYEKL, per germline. V gave up 4 bases and J gave up 7 bases, with 19 bases separating them. This CDR3 spans 15 amino acids. The CDR3 nucleotides read TGCGCCAGCAGCCTACCCACAACGGGACGGTATGAAGCTTTCTTT. Its translation: CASSLPTTGRYEAFF.

This clonotype has a handful of counts. The chain couples TRBV7-9 to TRBJ2-1; D call uncertain. CDR1 SEHNR and CDR2 FQNEAQ come from the germline V gene (reference sequence). This CDR3 has 13 amino acids. The germline V and J ends were trimmed by 6 bases and 5 bases, with 11 bases remaining between them. Written as DNA, the CDR3 is TGTGCCAGCAGGATTTCTCAGGACAATGAGCAGTTCTTC. This gives the protein CASRISQDNEQFF.

The rearrangement uses TRBV30 and TRBJ2-7; no firm D call. Trimming took off 0 bases at V and 3 bases at J, with 9 bases between the two ends. The CDR3 length is 13 residues. The germline V gene has CDR1 GTSNPN and CDR2 SVGIG (reference sequence). For the CDR3, the DNA is TGTGCCTGGAGTGTAAACTGGATCTACGAGCAGTACTTC. Its translation: CAWSVNWIYEQYF.

There are a few counts of this clonotype. The V and J genes are TRBV6-5 and TRBJ2-3; tentative D call: TRBD2 (6 bases). The CDR3 is 13 amino acids. V lost 5 bases and J 9 bases, leaving 15 bases between the germline ends. Germline assignment: CDR1 MNHEY and CDR2 SVGAGI. CDR3 region: CASSAPGTQTQYF. CDR3 DNA: TGTGCCAGCAGTGCCCCGGGGACTCAGACGCAGTATTTT.

V gene TRBV10-2 combines with J gene TRBJ2-5, with 7 bases lining up with TRBD1. CDR1 is WSHSY and CDR2 is SAAADI in the germline V gene. Germline trimming cut 3 bases from V and 11 bases from J; bases unmatched to any gene: 15. The CDR3 has 15 residues. Written as DNA, the CDR3 is TGCGCCAGCAGTGACTTCCGTGGGGACAGAGAAGAGCAGTACTTC. Protein product: CASSDFRGDREEQYF.

This chain uses TRBV12-3 or TRBV12-4 with TRBJ1-1; TRBD1 aligns across 7 bases. This CDR3 has 11 amino acids. Trimming cost V 6 bases and J 6 bases; bases outside gene matches: 1. For the CDR3, the DNA is TGTGCCAGCAGCCAGGGGGCTGAAGCTTTCTTT. Its protein product is CASSQGAEAFF.

CDR3 sequence (DNA): TGCGCCAGCAGCCTCGGCCCTGCGGCGGGGGCCAACGTCCTGACTTTC. As protein: CASSLGPAAGANVLTF. This sequence joins TRBV5-1 and TRBJ2-6; D gene ambiguous. CDR3 size: 16 residues. The V gene's germline CDR1 is SGHRS and CDR2 YFSETQ. The V end lost 4 bases, the J end lost 4 bases, and 15 bases lay between the germline ends.

Ten or more counts support this clonotype. The chain employs TRBV6-5 and TRBJ1-2; D gene ambiguous. Trimming left V 5 bases short and J 0 bases short, with 7 bases between. The CDR3 has 13 residues. The germline V gene has CDR1 MNHEY and CDR2 SVGAGI. The CDR3 loop is CASSHPANYGYTF. The CDR3 DNA is TGTGCCAGCAGTCATCCAGCTAACTATGGCTACACCTTC.

V and J are TRBV5-1 and TRBJ2-3; 9 bases line up with TRBD2. The CDR3 is made up of 14 amino acids. Germline V CDR1 and CDR2: SGHRS, YFSETQ. J was trimmed by 6 bases and V by 7 bases; bases with no gene match: 9. This CDR3 is CASGSGGGVDTQYF. The CDR3 nucleotides are TGCGCCAGCGGTTCTGGCGGGGGGGTGGATACGCAGTATTTT.

A few counts support this clonotype. One end of the junction varies from germline; a read error may be responsible. This rearrangement joins TRBV12-3 or TRBV12-4 to TRBJ1-1, with no clear D. This CDR3 is 13 amino acids long. The CDR3 bases are TGCGCCAGCAGTTCAAAAAGAGAGGGAGAAGCTTTCTTT. This encodes CASSSKREGEAFF.

Turning to this clonotype: Possible read error: a much larger clone is one base away. V is TRBV6-4 and J is TRBJ1-2; no definite D call. CDR3 length: 13 amino acids. Trimming took 6 bases from V and 6 from J, leaving 14 bases between them. CDR1 is MRHNA, CDR2 SNTAGT, per germline. CDR3 protein: CASSPDGDHGYTF. In nucleotides, the CDR3 is TGTGCCAGCAGCCCGGACGGCGACCATGGCTACACCTTC.

The V call is TRBV28, the J call TRBJ1-2; the D is unclear. The germline V and J ends were trimmed by 2 bases and 5 bases, with 9 bases remaining between them. Per germline, CDR1 MDHEN and CDR2 SYDVKM. The CDR3 covers 13 residues. CDR3: CASSLNINYGYTF. For the CDR3, the DNA is TGTGCCAGCAGTTTAAACATCAATTATGGCTACACCTTC.

This chain joins TRBV5-1 and TRBJ2-1; 12 positions match TRBD2. Germline V lookup: CDR1 SGHRS, CDR2 YFSETQ. V was pared by 2 bases and J by 6 bases, with 6 bases of the junction left unmatched. The length of the CDR3 is 16 residues. CDR3: CASSFPRLAGANEQFF. The CDR3 DNA sequence: TGCGCCAGCAGCTTCCCCAGACTAGCGGGGGCCAATGAGCAGTTCTTC.

This clonotype came up once. The CDR3 is CSAPPGTSGGVTQFF. In DNA form, the CDR3 reads TGCAGTGCGCCCCCGGGGACTAGCGGGGGGGTGACCCAGTTCTTC. The chain uses TRBV20-1 and TRBJ2-1; 16 nucleotides line up with TRBD2. There are 15 residues in the CDR3. In germline, CDR1 is DFQATT, CDR2 SNEGSKA (reference sequence). With V trimmed by 6 bases and J by 13 bases, 12 bases remained unmatched.

This clonotype was seen only a few times. The rearrangement uses TRBV20-1 and TRBJ1-4; unclear D gene. V lost 5 bases and J lost 8, with 24 bases in between. This CDR3 is 16 amino acids long. Germline CDR1 reads DFQATT; CDR2 reads SNEGSKA (reference sequence). The DNA of the CDR3 is TGCAGTGCTCTGATCCTCCGTCAGGCAGCAGAGGAAAAACTGTTTTTT. This codes for CSALILRQAAEEKLFF.

V and J are TRBV20-1 and TRBJ1-6; unclear D gene. V was cut by 3 bases and J by 7 bases, with 13 bases left in between. This CDR3 contains 14 residues. Germline V gives CDR1 DFQATT, CDR2 SNEGSKA (reference sequence). The CDR3 loop reads CSASAADKNSPLHF. CDR3 sequence (DNA): TGCAGTGCTAGTGCGGCAGATAAAAATTCACCCCTCCACTTT.

V is TRBV30 and J is TRBJ1-2; D gene unclear. The CDR3 runs 12 residues. V was cut by 5 bases and J by 10 bases, with 17 bases left in between. Germline V gene data show CDR1 as GTSNPN and CDR2 as SVGIG (reference sequence). CDR3 sequence (DNA): TGTGCCTGGCCTAAAGGTATTGGTCACTACACCTTC. Protein sequence: CAWPKGIGHYTF.